Each of the 31 T cell receptor beta chains below was sequenced from the same sample in a study of PD-1 blockade in mismatch repair-deficient tumors. Assay: immunoSEQ multiplex PCR; the TCRdb copy retains only in-frame clones and omits some. The sample shows about 84,000 clones, over 75% of them seen only once. Sequenced here: peripheral blood, sampled 12 weeks after starting pembrolizumab. The receptors originated from an adult with mismatch repair-deficient cancer.

The chain links TRBV6-6 to TRBJ1-1; D is undetermined. This CDR3 has 12 residues. With 3 bases removed from V and 2 bases from J, the gap between germline ends came to 4 bases. The germline CDR1 and CDR2 sequences are MNHNY and SVGAGI (reference sequence). CDR3: CASSYINTEAFF. The CDR3 region has the DNA TGTGCCAGCAGTTATATAAACACTGAAGCTTTCTTT.

This clone was picked up one time. The chain employs TRBV28 and TRBJ2-7; maybe TRBD2 (5 bases). Trimming cost V 2 bases and J 4 bases, with 15 bases left between them. CDR3 size: 15 residues. Germline loops: CDR1 MDHEN, CDR2 SYDVKM. CDR3 protein: CASSLVNSAGYEQYF. DNA of the CDR3: TGTGCCAGCAGTTTAGTAAACTCGGCGGGTTACGAGCAGTACTTC.

This chain uses TRBV29-1 with TRBJ1-4; 9 bases map to TRBD1. V trimming: 4 bases; J trimming: 3 bases; junction bases outside the gene matches: 12. The CDR3 length is 17 residues. Germline CDR1 reads SQVTM; CDR2 reads ANQGSEA. The CDR3, as DNA: TGCAGCGTTGGGGGGCCGGGACAGGGCGATTCTAATGAAAAACTGTTTTTT. Protein: CSVGGPGQGDSNEKLFF.

This sequence joins TRBV11-3 and TRBJ1-4; the D is unclear. CDR1 and CDR2 (germline): SGHNT, YENEEA. The CDR3 has 13 residues. V was clipped by 7 bases and J by 3 bases, with 9 bases between them. As DNA, the CDR3 is TGTGCCAGCAATGGAGGATCTAATGAAAAACTGTTTTTT. This sequence encodes CASNGGSNEKLFF.

This rearrangement joins TRBV5-1 to TRBJ2-5, with TRBD1 identical over 7 bases. The J segment lost 4 bases and the V segment lost 4 bases, leaving 7 bases of the junction unmatched. This CDR3 contains 14 residues. CDR1 SGHRS and CDR2 YFSETQ come from the germline V gene. CDR3 DNA: TGCGCCAGCAGCAAGGGACAGCTACGAGAGACCCAGTACTTC. Translated, it gives CASSKGQLRETQYF.

The gene calls are TRBV4-3 and TRBJ1-1; 8 bases agree with TRBD1. Germline loops: CDR1 LGHNA, CDR2 YSLEER. This CDR3 comprises 16 residues. V was clipped by 1 base and J by 0 bases; unmatched bases: 4. The CDR3, as DNA: TGCGCCAGCAGCCAAGCAGCGGGACAGGTGAACACTGAAGCTTTCTTT. This translates into CASSQAAGQVNTEAFF.

The J gene is TRBJ2-2, the V gene TRBV30; no clear D. This CDR3 region has 15 residues. CDR1 and CDR2 (germline): GTSNPN, SVGIG (reference sequence). Trimming took off 4 bases at V and 4 bases at J, with 16 bases between the two ends. CDR3 sequence (DNA): TGTGCCTGGATAAAGGTGCGTTCGGGCACCGGGGAGCTGTTTTTT. Translation: CAWIKVRSGTGELFF.

V and J are TRBV7-8 and TRBJ2-5, with D unresolved. Trimming removed 5 bases at V and 1 base at J, with 11 bases between. The CDR3 runs to 14 residues. Germline loops: CDR1 SGHVS, CDR2 FQNEAQ. The CDR3 DNA is TGTGCCAGCAGCGCCCGCAGGTCCCAAGAGACCCAGTACTTC. This sequence encodes CASSARRSQETQYF.

In its sample, this clone was seen a few times. The V call is TRBV5-1, the J call TRBJ2-3, with TRBD2 identical over 9 bases. Germline V gene lookup returns CDR1 SGHRS and CDR2 YFSETQ. The CDR3 loop spans 15 amino acids. V shed 4 bases, J shed 4 bases, and the junction held 7 bases outside the gene matches. The CDR3 bases are TGCGCCAGCAGCCTCCTAGCGGGACGGGCAGATACGCAGTATTTT. Amino acids: CASSLLAGRADTQYF.

The chain carries TRBV7-9 and TRBJ2-1, with D unresolved. The CDR3 consists of 12 residues. Germline values: CDR1 SEHNR, CDR2 FQNEAQ (reference sequence). V shed 4 bases and J shed 3 bases, with 4 bases lying between them. The CDR3 sequence is CASSWDYNEQFF. CDR3 bases: TGTGCCAGCAGCTGGGACTACAATGAGCAGTTCTTC.

This clone was detected once. V usage is TRBV7-2 and J usage is TRBJ2-1; 10 bases fit TRBD1. CDR1 is SGHTA and CDR2 is FQGNSA in the germline V gene. Germline trimming cut 5 bases from V and 4 bases from J; bases unmatched to any gene: 5. This CDR3 has 15 amino acids. CDR3 amino acids: CASSRDRGWYNEQFF. The CDR3 bases are TGTGCCAGCAGCCGGGACAGGGGTTGGTACAATGAGCAGTTCTTC.

The chain recombines TRBV19 with TRBJ2-1; D remains unclear. The CDR3 consists of 12 residues. Deletions cut 6 bases from V and 7 bases from J, with 10 bases between. Germline V gene lookup returns CDR1 LNHDA and CDR2 SQIVND (reference sequence). For the CDR3, the DNA is TGTGCCAGTAGCACAAATAGGAATGAGCAGTTCTTC. Protein: CASSTNRNEQFF.

The CDR3 DNA follows: TGTGCCAGTAGTGACAGGGGTCTCTCTGGAAACACCATATATTTT. It codes for CASSDRGLSGNTIYF. The rearrangement links TRBV19 to TRBJ1-3; 8 nucleotides match TRBD1. This CDR3 contains 15 residues. The germline CDR1 and CDR2 sequences are LNHDA and SQIVND (reference sequence). The ends lost 5 bases at V and 0 bases at J; junction bases unmatched: 3.

This clone was counted between two and nine times. V gene TRBV4-2 combines with J gene TRBJ2-2; TRBD1 agrees at 9 bases. The CDR3 covers 16 residues. The junction had 8 bases not matched to a gene; V was cut back by 4 bases and J by 5 bases. The V gene's germline CDR1 is LGHNA and CDR2 YNFKEQ. This CDR3 reads CASSRMGQGGTGELFF. Here the CDR3 DNA reads TGTGCCAGCAGCCGTATGGGACAGGGTGGAACCGGGGAGCTGTTTTTT.

This clone showed up just once. The chain carries TRBV2 and TRBJ2-5; 8 bases are a match to TRBD2. J lost 4 bases, V lost 11 bases, and 21 bases had no gene match. The CDR3 covers 17 residues. Germline V lookup: CDR1 SNHLY, CDR2 FYNNEI. The CDR3 nucleotides are TGTGCCGGGTCGTATGGGGTAGCGGGGTCAGGGCCAGAGACCCAGTACTTC. This translates into CAGSYGVAGSGPETQYF.

This clone was detected a few times. This chain's CDR3 is CASSPSGNTIYF. The CDR3 region has the DNA TGCGCCAGCAGCCCATCTGGAAACACCATATATTTT. This rearrangement joins TRBV5-1 to TRBJ1-3; D is unclear. V shed 4 bases and J shed 1 base, with 3 bases lying between them. The CDR3 has 12 amino acids. Per the germline V gene, CDR1 is SGHRS and CDR2 is YFSETQ.

The chain carries TRBV7-9 and TRBJ2-7, with D possibly called TRBD1 or TRBD2 (5 bases each). CDR1 is SEHNR, CDR2 FQNEAQ, per germline (reference sequence). V gave up 6 bases and J gave up 2 bases, with 11 bases separating them. The CDR3 sequence is 13 residues long. CDR3 nucleotide sequence: TGTGCCAGCAGTAGGGACGGTCCCTACGAGCAGTACTTC. Encoded protein: CASSRDGPYEQYF.

V is TRBV21-1 and J is TRBJ2-2; the listed D gene, TRBD2, was not tested against the DNA. TRBV21-1 is annotated as a pseudogene. The CDR3 contains 18 residues. The DNA of the CDR3 is TGTGCCAGCAGCAGGAACTCGCCAACTAGCGAGTACACCGGGGAGCTGTTTTTT. Amino acid sequence: CASSRNSPTSEYTGELFF.

J is TRBJ2-1 and V is TRBV25-1, with D maybe TRBD1 (5 bases). The CDR3 is made up of 15 amino acids. Germline values: CDR1 MGHDK, CDR2 SYGVNS. Trimming left V 4 bases short and J 6 bases short, with 16 bases between. CDR3 nucleotides: TGTGCCAGCAGTGTTGGGGCCCGTGCAGGCAATGAGCAGTTCTTC. Translated: CASSVGARAGNEQFF.

The gene calls are TRBV19 and TRBJ1-2; 7 bases fit TRBD1. Germline V CDR1 and CDR2: LNHDA, SQIVND (reference sequence). This CDR3 has 15 amino acids. V lost 5 bases, J lost 2 bases, and 8 bases stayed unmatched. For the CDR3, the DNA is TGTGCCAGTAGTGCGCGGGACAGAACAAACTATGGCTACACCTTC. The encoded protein is CASSARDRTNYGYTF.

The chain recombines TRBV11-2 with TRBJ2-7; 7 bases map to TRBD2. Trimming at V came to 5 bases and at J to 4 bases, leaving 8 bases not matched to a gene. This CDR3 comprises 14 residues. Germline V lookup: CDR1 SGHAT, CDR2 FQNNGV. The CDR3 region has the DNA TGTGCCAGCAGCCCCGGGGGGACGTTATACGAGCAGTACTTC. It encodes CASSPGGTLYEQYF.

The CDR3 coding sequence is TGTGCTAGTGGTTTGACGATAGCGGGAGGGGACGAGCAGTACTTC. Translated, it gives CASGLTIAGGDEQYF. The V gene is TRBV12-5, the J gene TRBJ2-7; TRBD2 matches 11 bases. CDR1 and CDR2 (germline): LGHNT, FRNRAP. The length of the CDR3 is 15 residues. V trimming: 2 bases; J trimming: 5 bases; junction bases outside the gene matches: 5. The variable domain in full, completed from reference TRBV12-5 and TRBJ2-7, reads DARVTQTPRHKVTEMGQEVTMRCQPILGHNTVFWYRQTMMQGLELLAYFRNRAPLDDSGMPKDRFSAEMPDATLATLKIQPSEPRDSAVYFCASGLTIAGGDEQYFGPGTRLTVT.

The chain employs TRBV7-6 and TRBJ1-3; D remains ambiguous. This CDR3 spans 15 amino acids. Trimming removed 0 bases at V and 0 bases at J, with 6 bases between. The V gene's germline CDR1 is SGHVS and CDR2 FNYEAQ. The CDR3 DNA sequence: TGTGCCAGCAGCTTAGCCCGGGGCTCTGGAAACACCATATATTTT. As protein: CASSLARGSGNTIYF.

The J gene is TRBJ2-3, the V gene TRBV7-2, with 12 bases fitting TRBD2. Germline CDR1 reads SGHTA; CDR2 reads FQGNSA. With V trimmed by 5 bases and J by 3 bases, 3 bases remained unmatched. The CDR3 is 15 amino acids. The CDR3 bases are TGTGCCAGCAGCGAGACTAGCGGGAGAACAGATACGCAGTATTTT. Amino acid sequence: CASSETSGRTDTQYF.

This clone was found once. The chain employs TRBV11-3 and TRBJ2-1; 7 bases line up with TRBD2. The ends lost 2 bases at V and 10 bases at J; junction bases unmatched: 8. CDR3 size: 14 residues. CDR1 is SGHNT, CDR2 YENEEA, per germline. The CDR3 is CASSLLIKREEQFF. The CDR3 nucleotides read TGTGCCAGCAGCTTACTTATAAAGCGGGAAGAGCAGTTCTTC.

V is TRBV9 and J is TRBJ2-5; the match to TRBD2 covers 9 bases. Trimming at V came to 3 bases and at J to 4 bases, leaving 4 bases not matched to a gene. The CDR3 is 14 amino acids. Germline-derived CDR1 and CDR2 are SGDLS and YYNGEE. The CDR3 here is CASSARLAAETQYF. CDR3 sequence (DNA): TGTGCCAGCAGCGCGAGACTAGCGGCAGAGACCCAGTACTTC.

V gene TRBV28 combines with J gene TRBJ1-2; D uncertain. The CDR3 extends over 11 amino acids. Germline CDR1 and CDR2: MDHEN and SYDVKM. V gave up 6 bases and J gave up 6 bases, with 8 bases separating them. The CDR3: CASSSDHGYTF. For the CDR3, the DNA is TGTGCCAGCAGCTCAGATCATGGCTACACCTTC.

The chain has TRBV5-1 and TRBJ2-2; maybe TRBD2 (6 bases). Germline assignment: CDR1 SGHRS and CDR2 YFSETQ. The CDR3 sequence is 15 residues long. The ends were cut back, 4 bases at V and 3 bases at J, with 13 bases in the middle. The CDR3 coding sequence is TGCGCCAGCAGCGGGGGTCGGGGGTACACCGGGGAGCTGTTTTTT. Amino acids: CASSGGRGYTGELFF.

This chain uses TRBV30 with TRBJ2-5; 7 positions agree with TRBD1. CDR1 and CDR2 from the germline V gene are GTSNPN and SVGIG (reference sequence). V was clipped by 0 bases and J by 7 bases; unmatched bases: 23. This CDR3 comprises 19 residues. CDR3 amino acids: CAWSVVRSTGKWVPGTQYF. The CDR3 bases are TGTGCCTGGAGTGTCGTTCGTTCGACAGGGAAATGGGTTCCGGGGACCCAGTACTTC.

The genes are TRBV16 and TRBJ2-5; D remains unclear. This CDR3 contains 12 residues. Germline V lookup: CDR1 KGHSY, CDR2 FQNENV. Trimming took off 0 bases at V and 5 bases at J, with 4 bases between the two ends. In DNA form, the CDR3 reads TGTGCCAGCAGCCAATCGCGGGAGACCCAGTACTTC. This sequence encodes CASSQSRETQYF.

The V gene is TRBV6-6, the J gene TRBJ1-3, with D possibly matching TRBD1 (5 bases). The CDR3 has 14 residues. The germline gives CDR1 MNHNY, CDR2 SVGAGI (reference sequence). V was shortened by 9 bases and J by 2 bases, with 14 bases between the two germline ends. CDR3 sequence reads: CASTGVDTGNTIYF. The CDR3 DNA reads TGTGCCAGTACGGGGGTTGATACTGGAAACACCATATATTTT.